The 29 T cell receptor beta chains below come from one sample, sequenced in a study of cytomegalovirus exposure and HLA in healthy donors. A multiplex PCR was run with 60 Vbeta primers and 13 Jbeta primers. TCRdb keeps only in-frame clones here, not all; method: immunoSEQ multiplex PCR. The sample yields more than 90,000 clones, 75% seen once. Sequencing used PBMCs. These receptors were obtained from a middle-aged man in good health and CMV-seronegative.

This chain links TRBV28 with TRBJ1-4, with 9 bases aligning to TRBD1. V lost 10 bases, J lost 8 bases, and 8 bases stayed unmatched. Germline-derived CDR1 and CDR2 are MDHEN and SYDVKM. The CDR3 is 13 amino acids. CDR3 sequence: CATTGGAGEKLFF. The CDR3 coding sequence is TGTGCCACCACAGGGGGCGCAGGGGAAAAACTGTTTTTT.

The rearrangement uses TRBV7-9 and TRBJ2-3; no definite D call. Germline-derived CDR1 and CDR2 are SEHNR and FQNEAQ (reference sequence). The ends were cut back, 1 base at V and 0 bases at J, with 8 bases in the middle. The CDR3 spans 15 residues. The CDR3, as DNA: TGTGCCAGCAGCTTAGGGCAGACTAGCACAGATACGCAGTATTTT. Translation: CASSLGQTSTDTQYF.

V and J are TRBV5-1 and TRBJ2-7, with D perhaps TRBD1 (6 bases). Trimming left V 4 bases short and J 0 bases short, with 11 bases between. The germline V gene has CDR1 SGHRS and CDR2 YFSETQ. The CDR3 is 14 amino acids. The CDR3 sequence is CASSGDTGSYEQYF. The CDR3 region has the DNA TGCGCCAGCAGCGGGGACACGGGCTCCTACGAGCAGTACTTC.

The genes are TRBV15 and TRBJ2-1, with D possibly being TRBD1 (5 bases). V shed 6 bases and J shed 4 bases, with 10 bases lying between them. This CDR3 is built from 13 residues. The germline V gene has CDR1 LNHNV and CDR2 YYDKDF (reference sequence). The CDR3 loop reads CATRARTYNEQFF. CDR3 sequence (DNA): TGTGCCACCAGGGCCCGGACATACAATGAGCAGTTCTTC.

This clone is a singleton in its sample. The genes are TRBV7-9 and TRBJ1-5, with unresolved D. The V end lost 1 base, the J end lost 9 bases, and 10 bases lay between the germline ends. The CDR3 spans 13 residues. CDR1 is SEHNR and CDR2 is FQNEAQ in the germline V gene (reference sequence). Written as DNA, the CDR3 is TGTGCCAGCAGCTTAGATCCCCCGTCGCCCCAGCATTTT. Amino acids: CASSLDPPSPQHF.

The CDR3 loop reads CASSRGLAGGEVIQYF. The CDR3 DNA sequence: TGTGCCAGCAGCCGGGGACTAGCGGGGGGCGAAGTCATTCAGTACTTC. The V and J genes are TRBV9 and TRBJ2-4, with TRBD2 identical over 15 bases. The CDR3 sequence is 16 residues long. Germline V gene sequence: CDR1 SGDLS, CDR2 YYNGEE. V shed 4 bases and J 9 bases; nucleotides not matched to a gene: 8.

This clone was found a few times. This chain links TRBV18 with TRBJ2-3; D is undetermined. CDR3 size: 16 residues. CDR1 and CDR2 from the germline V gene are KGHSH and LQKENI. The V end was cut by 3 bases, the J end by 2 bases, with 15 bases between. The CDR3 loop is CASSPSTRQSTDTQYF. CDR3 coding DNA: TGTGCCAGCTCACCTTCTACCCGCCAATCCACAGATACGCAGTATTTT.

This rearrangement joins TRBV9 to TRBJ2-7; TRBD2 aligns across 7 bases. Germline CDR1 is SGDLS and CDR2 is YYNGEE. The CDR3 is made up of 13 amino acids. V lost 1 base to trimming and J lost 7 bases; unmatched junction nucleotides: 5. DNA for the CDR3: TGTGCCAGCAGCGTACGGGGGGTGGGTGAGCAGTACTTC. Translation gives CASSVRGVGEQYF. Together with reference TRBV9 and TRBJ2-7, the CDR3 gives the full variable domain: DSGVTQTPKHLITATGQRVTLRCSPRSGDLSVYWYQQSLDQGLQFLIQYYNGEERAKGNILERFSAQQFPDLHSELNLSSLELGDSALYFCASSVRGVGEQYFGPGTRLTVT.

The DNA of the CDR3 is TGCAGCGTCCGGGCAGGGGGCGGCAACATTCAGTACTTC. It is translated as CSVRAGGGNIQYF. The chain links TRBV29-1 to TRBJ2-4, with TRBD1 matching 8 bases. This CDR3 is built from 13 residues. Unmatched junction bases numbered 8, after V lost 6 bases and J lost 7 bases. From germline, CDR1 is SQVTM and CDR2 ANQGSEA.

The chain employs TRBV11-2 and TRBJ2-7, with a weak D call TRBD1 (6 bases). Trimming took off 3 bases at V and 6 bases at J, with 15 bases between the two ends. CDR1 is SGHAT, CDR2 FQNNGV, per germline. The CDR3 loop spans 14 amino acids. The CDR3: CASSFRQVVSEQYF. Written as DNA, the CDR3 is TGTGCCAGCAGCTTCCGACAGGTAGTAAGCGAGCAGTACTTC. Variable domain in full (rest from reference TRBV11-2 and TRBJ2-7): EAGVAQSPRYKIIEKRQSVAFWCNPISGHATLYWYQQILGQGPKLLIQFQNNGVVDDSQLPKDRFSAERLKGVDSTLKIQPAKLEDSAVYLCASSFRQVVSEQYFGPGTRLTVT.

This chain joins TRBV14 and TRBJ2-5; 9 bases fit TRBD2. V was clipped by 4 bases and J by 2 bases; unmatched bases: 5. Germline values: CDR1 SGHDN, CDR2 FVKESK. The CDR3 runs 15 residues. CDR3 amino acids: CASSRGTSRQETQYF. The CDR3 bases are TGTGCCAGCAGCCGAGGGACTAGCCGGCAAGAGACCCAGTACTTC. The whole variable domain, filled in from reference TRBV14 and TRBJ2-5, reads EAGVTQFPSHSVIEKGQTVTLRCDPISGHDNLYWYRRVMGKEIKFLLHFVKESKQDESGMPNNRFLAERTGGTYSTLKVQPAELEDSGVYFCASSRGTSRQETQYFGPGTRLLVL.

There are a few counts of this clone. The chain carries TRBV10-3 and TRBJ2-5; TRBD2 might be the D (6 bases). The CDR3 covers 15 residues. Trimming stripped 0 bases from V and 1 base from J, with 9 bases between. Germline V gene sequence: CDR1 ENHRY, CDR2 SYGVKD. Here the CDR3 DNA reads TGTGCCATCAGTGAGTCGGGGAGGATCCAAGAGACCCAGTACTTC. It is translated as CAISESGRIQETQYF.

This chain connects TRBV5-6 to TRBJ2-7; 10 bases align to TRBD1. The CDR3 totals 16 residues. The junction had 12 bases not matched to a gene; V was cut back by 6 bases and J by 3 bases. The germline V gene encodes CDR1 SGHDT and CDR2 YYEEEE. The CDR3 sequence: CASILSGTGVFYEQYF. The CDR3 bases are TGTGCCAGCATCCTATCCGGGACAGGGGTCTTCTACGAGCAGTACTTC.

This clone has a single count. In nucleotides, the CDR3 is TGTGCCAGCAGTTTGCAGACAGGGACCGTCCTCTATGGCTACACCTTC. Translation gives CASSLQTGTVLYGYTF. The chain joins TRBV28 to TRBJ1-2; the match to TRBD1 covers 7 bases. Germline V gene lookup returns CDR1 MDHEN and CDR2 SYDVKM. The CDR3 spans 16 residues. With 3 bases clipped from V and 4 bases from J, the junction kept 11 bases outside the gene matches.

This chain connects TRBV1 to TRBJ1-1; the DNA was not used to check the table's D call, TRBD1. TRBV1 represents a pseudogene. The CDR3 runs to 16 residues. CDR3 sequence reads: CTSSRGMGHPRTEAFF. Written as DNA, the CDR3 is TGCACCAGCAGCCGGGGTATGGGACACCCGCGTACTGAAGCTTTCTTT.

The chain has TRBV7-2 and TRBJ2-2, with TRBD2 matching 7 bases. CDR1 is SGHTA, CDR2 FQGNSA, per germline. Trimming took 3 bases from V and 5 from J; bases not matched to a gene: 6. The CDR3 has 15 amino acids. For the CDR3, the DNA is TGTGCCAGCAGCTTTGGGGAGGGCCTGACCGGGGAGCTGTTTTTT. Protein sequence: CASSFGEGLTGELFF.

V usage is TRBV7-2 and J usage is TRBJ1-5, with D possibly matching TRBD1 (6 bases). The V and J ends lost 5 bases and 7 bases respectively, with 12 bases between them. This CDR3 comprises 13 residues. Germline CDR1 and CDR2: SGHTA and FQGNSA. CDR3 sequence: CASSTSRGQPQHF. The CDR3 DNA reads TGTGCCAGCAGCACCTCGAGGGGGCAGCCCCAGCATTTT.

This sequence joins TRBV11-3 and TRBJ2-2; D perhaps matches TRBD2 (5 bases). The V end was cut by 2 bases, the J end by 0 bases, with 7 bases between. Germline V lookup: CDR1 SGHNT, CDR2 YENEEA. This CDR3 has 15 amino acids. The CDR3 region has the DNA TGTGCCAGCAGCTTATACGGGGCGAACACCGGGGAGCTGTTTTTT. It yields the protein CASSLYGANTGELFF.

The chain's CDR3 is CASSVDLEGSYNEQFF. As DNA, the CDR3 is TGTGCCAGCAGCGTAGATTTAGAGGGCTCCTACAATGAGCAGTTCTTC. The genes are TRBV9 and TRBJ2-1, with D possibly TRBD2 on 5 matching bases. This CDR3 spans 16 amino acids. Germline CDR1 is SGDLS and CDR2 is YYNGEE. Deletions cut 0 bases from V and 0 bases from J, with 10 bases between.

V gene TRBV6-4 combines with J gene TRBJ2-7, with TRBD2 identical over 9 bases. Germline CDR1 and CDR2: MRHNA and SNTAGT. V dropped 4 bases and J dropped 0; count of bases not matched to a gene: 4. The CDR3 consists of 15 residues. The CDR3 sequence is CASSGSSGGSYEQYF. DNA for the CDR3: TGTGCCAGCAGTGGAAGTAGCGGGGGCTCCTACGAGCAGTACTTC.

The chain is built from TRBV11-2 and TRBJ2-1; 9 nucleotides line up with TRBD2. After removal of 3 bases from V and 5 bases from J, the junction contained 5 bases not matched to a gene. Germline CDR1 is SGHAT and CDR2 is FQNNGV. The length of the CDR3 is 15 residues. Written as DNA, the CDR3 is TGTGCCAGCAGCTTCCCCAGCGGGAGGAACAATGAGCAGTTCTTC. It codes for CASSFPSGRNNEQFF.

This clone was seen just once. The J gene is TRBJ1-2, the V gene TRBV7-9; 8 bases are shared with TRBD1. The CDR3 has 13 residues. CDR1 is SEHNR, CDR2 FQNEAQ, per germline (reference sequence). With 5 bases clipped from V and 10 bases from J, the junction kept 9 bases outside the gene matches. For the CDR3, the DNA is TGTGCCAGCAGCAACTCCCGGACAGGGCACTACACCTTC. Protein sequence: CASSNSRTGHYTF.

This clone was detected only once. The CDR3 spells CASSQGSEEWETQYF. The CDR3, as DNA: TGCGCCAGCAGCCAAGGCTCTGAAGAGTGGGAGACCCAGTACTTC. The genes are TRBV4-3 and TRBJ2-5, with D uncertain. Germline assignment: CDR1 LGHNA and CDR2 YSLEER. The CDR3 is made up of 15 amino acids. Trimming shortened V by 1 base and J by 5 bases, and 14 bases separated the two germline ends.

This chain uses TRBV2 with TRBJ1-5; 9 positions match TRBD1. V lost 4 bases, J lost 7 bases, and 5 bases stayed unmatched. The CDR3 is 14 residues long. Germline V gives CDR1 SNHLY, CDR2 FYNNEI. The chain's CDR3 is CASSVGTGRQPQHF. CDR3 nucleotides: TGTGCCAGCAGTGTAGGGACAGGGAGACAGCCCCAGCATTTT. Full variable domain (outside the CDR3, taken from reference TRBV2 and TRBJ1-5): EPEVTQTPSHQVTQMGQEVILRCVPISNHLYFYWYRQILGQKVEFLVSFYNNEISEKSEIFDDQFSVERPDGSNFTLKIRSTKLEDSAMYFCASSVGTGRQPQHFGDGTRLSIL.

For this clone: Mismatch with germline at one junction end may stem from a read error. This sequence joins TRBV27 and TRBJ1-1; 7 positions match TRBD1. The CDR3 contains 11 residues. Germline V lookup: CDR1 MNHEY, CDR2 SMNVEV (reference sequence). In DNA form, the CDR3 reads TGTACCAGCAGACGTAGGGGGCGAGCTTTCTTT. Its translation is CTSRRRGRAFF.

J is TRBJ2-5 and V is TRBV11-2; TRBD2 is a possible D gene (5 bases). Germline V gene sequence: CDR1 SGHAT, CDR2 FQNNGV. With 5 bases removed from V and 1 base from J, the gap between germline ends came to 8 bases. This CDR3 spans 13 amino acids. The CDR3 DNA reads TGTGCCAGCAGCCGCGGGCCCCAAGAGACCCAGTACTTC. Amino acid sequence: CASSRGPQETQYF.

The chain uses TRBV28 and TRBJ1-2; 9 bases line up with TRBD1. Germline CDR1 reads MDHEN; CDR2 reads SYDVKM. The CDR3 totals 13 residues. Trimming removed 10 bases from V and 8 bases from J; junction bases left unmatched: 11. DNA of the CDR3: TGTGCCATTTACCGGGACAGGGTGGAGGGCTACACCTTC. Its translation: CAIYRDRVEGYTF.

This clone was recorded only once. The chain uses TRBV6-5 and TRBJ1-6; possible D gene TRBD1, 6 bases. Trimming cost V 7 bases and J 11 bases, with 12 bases left between them. The CDR3 runs 12 residues. Germline lookup yields CDR1 MNHEY and CDR2 SVGAGI. The chain's CDR3 is CASNKPGAPLHF. CDR3 nucleotide sequence: TGTGCCAGCAATAAACCAGGGGCACCCCTCCACTTT.

This clone has a single count. The genes are TRBV28 and TRBJ2-2, with TRBD2 identical over 11 bases. Looked up from germline, CDR1 is MDHEN and CDR2 is SYDVKM. The CDR3 length is 16 residues. The ends lost 1 base at V and 10 bases at J; junction bases unmatched: 8. In DNA form, the CDR3 reads TGTGCCAGCAGTTTATTACTAGCGGGAGTCGGTGAGGAGCTGTTTTTT. This encodes CASSLLLAGVGEELFF. The variable domain in full, completed from reference TRBV28 and TRBJ2-2, reads DVKVTQSSRYLVKRTGEKVFLECVQDMDHENMFWYRQDPGLGLRLIYFSYDVKMKEKGDIPEGYSVSREKKERFSLILESASTNQTSMYLCASSLLLAGVGEELFFGEGSRLTVL.